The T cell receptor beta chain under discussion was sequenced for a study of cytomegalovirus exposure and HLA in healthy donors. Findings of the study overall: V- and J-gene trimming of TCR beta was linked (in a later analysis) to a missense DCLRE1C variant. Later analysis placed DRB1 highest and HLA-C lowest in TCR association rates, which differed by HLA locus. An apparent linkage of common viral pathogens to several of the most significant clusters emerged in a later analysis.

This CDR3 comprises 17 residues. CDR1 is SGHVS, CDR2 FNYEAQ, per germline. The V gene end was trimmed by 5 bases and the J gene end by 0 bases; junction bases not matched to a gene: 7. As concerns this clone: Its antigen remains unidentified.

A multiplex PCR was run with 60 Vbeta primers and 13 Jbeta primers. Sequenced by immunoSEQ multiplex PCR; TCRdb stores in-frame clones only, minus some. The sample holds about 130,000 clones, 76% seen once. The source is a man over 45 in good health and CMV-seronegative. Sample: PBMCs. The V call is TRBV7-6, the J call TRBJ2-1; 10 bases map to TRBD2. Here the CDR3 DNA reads TGTGCCAGCAGCCAGGGGACTAGCGCCTCCTCCTACAATGAGCAGTTCTTC. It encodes CASSQGTSASSYNEQFF. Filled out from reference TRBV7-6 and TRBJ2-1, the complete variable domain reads GAGVSQSPRYKVTKRGQDVALRCDPISGHVSLYWYRQALGQGPEFLTYFNYEAQQDKSGLPNDRFSAERPEGSISTLTIQRTEQRDSAMYRCASSQGTSASSYNEQFFGPGTRLTVL.